This TCR beta chain was retrieved from a study of T cell repertoires in cytomegalovirus infection. The overall study: The public TCR beta signatures pointed to both CMV infection and matching HLA type. The study, taken as a whole, reports: Ex vivo responses were dominated by HLA-C-restricted CMV-specific TCR beta clonotypes. Using cumulative public TCR beta family frequency, the authors identified those who carried CMV together with the relevant HLA.

TCRdb reanalysed the reads using MiXCR and keeps one entry per CDR3 protein. The sample yields hundreds of thousands of distinct CDR3 sequences, approximately 25% seen once. Notes on this clonotype: No antigen is known for it.

Germline CDR1 MGHRA, CDR2 YSYEKL. CDR3 size: 16 residues. The J segment lost 1 base and the V segment lost 0 bases, leaving 5 bases of the junction unmatched. The chain links TRBV4-1 to TRBJ2-7; 8 bases are shared with TRBD1. Sequencing used CD8+ T cells from PBMCs. This clonotype originated in a human donor in good health (CMV status not recorded). Some clones in this sample may be carry-over from other donors' samples. The CDR3 is CASSQETGGPSYEQYF. The DNA for the CDR3 is TGCGCCAGCAGCCAAGAAACAGGGGGACCTTCCTACGAGCAGTACTTC.